The rows below give T cell receptor beta chains drawn from one sample of a study of T cell responses to AZD1222 COVID-19 vaccine. TCRdb's copy holds only in-frame clones and misses some; the assay was immunoSEQ multiplex PCR. Among roughly 91,000 clones listed, 90% were seen once. The material sequenced was peripheral blood, taken on day 0 of AZD1222 vaccination. These receptors all come from an adult in good health. Each CDR3 is given with its conserved first and last residue. The order of the fields is D gene, clone size, V gene, J gene, CDR3 protein, CDR3 DNA. The D gene is left open where the match is weak. Size is omitted from some rows. Given values are once, few, many or a class for expanded clones.

>.|.|TRBV13|TRBJ1-1
CASRGTQGVHTEAFF
TGTGCCAGCAGGGGGACACAGGGAGTTCACACTGAAGCTTTCTTT
>.|.|TRBV27|TRBJ1-1
CASGDTEAFF
TGTGCCAGCGGGGACACTGAAGCTTTCTTT
>.|.|TRBV4-1|TRBJ2-7
CASSPAGGTYEQYF
TGCGCCAGCAGCCCGGCGGGTGGAACCTACGAGCAGTACTTC
>TRBD2|.|TRBV5-1|TRBJ2-1
CASSLASGYSYNEQFF
TGCGCCAGCAGCTTGGCTAGCGGTTACTCCTACAATGAGCAGTTCTTC
>.|.|TRBV28|TRBJ1-2
CASSWPTTLYGYTF
TGTGCCAGCAGTTGGCCAACAACCCTCTATGGCTACACCTTC
>.|.|TRBV25-1|TRBJ1-1
CASSENREAFF
TGTGCCAGCAGTGAAAACAGGGAAGCTTTCTTT
>.|few|TRBV19|TRBJ1-5
CASTPRGGLQPQHF
TGTGCCAGTACCCCACGGGGGGGGTTACAGCCCCAGCATTTT
>.|.|TRBV9|TRBJ1-5
CASSPRGQGRPRFHQPQHF
TGTGCCAGCAGCCCCCGGGGGCAGGGGCGCCCCCGTTTCCATCAGCCCCAGCATTTT
>TRBD1|.|TRBV5-1|TRBJ2-5
CASRMGADRGATQYF
TGCGCCAGCAGGATGGGGGCCGACAGGGGGGCAACCCAGTACTTC
>.|.|TRBV6-2/TRBV6-3|TRBJ2-3
CASSYSRVADTQYF
TGTGCCAGCAGTTACTCGAGGGTTGCGGATACGCAGTATTTT
>.|.|TRBV27|TRBJ2-1
CASSLGSRNYNEQFF
TGTGCCAGCAGTTTAGGGAGCAGAAACTACAATGAGCAGTTCTTC
>.|.|TRBV7-3|TRBJ2-2
CASSLTMGHGTGELFF
TGTGCCAGCAGCTTAACGATGGGGCATGGCACCGGGGAGCTGTTTTTT
>TRBD1|.|TRBV29-1|TRBJ1-2
CSVDPQDRVGGRYTF
TGCAGCGTTGATCCCCAGGACAGGGTAGGAGGGCGCTACACCTTC
>TRBD1|.|TRBV3-1/TRBV3-2|TRBJ2-5
CASSQNRGHQETQYF
TGTGCCAGCAGCCAAAACAGGGGGCATCAAGAGACCCAGTACTTC
>.|.|TRBV28|TRBJ2-1
CASSLVGGADEQFF
TGTGCCAGCAGTTTAGTAGGAGGAGCCGATGAGCAGTTCTTC
>TRBD2|.|TRBV25-1|TRBJ2-1
CASSRILAGGSNEQFF
TGTGCCAGCAGTAGAATTCTAGCGGGAGGATCGAATGAGCAGTTCTTC
>TRBD1|once|TRBV5-1|TRBJ1-2
CASSYTPDRGQDYGYTF
TGCGCCAGCAGCTATACACCGGACAGGGGGCAAGACTATGGCTACACCTTC
>.|.|TRBV7-6|TRBJ1-1
CASSLGGQTEAFF
TGTGCCAGCAGCTTAGGGGGGCAGACTGAAGCTTTCTTT
>TRBD1|.|TRBV6-2/TRBV6-3|TRBJ1-2
CASSLTGLSYGYTF
TGTGCCAGCAGCCTGACAGGGTTAAGCTATGGCTACACCTTC
>.|.|TRBV30|TRBJ1-5
CAWSPTGTPYSNQPQHF
TGTGCCTGGAGTCCCACCGGGACACCTTATAGCAATCAGCCCCAGCATTTT
>TRBD1|.|TRBV5-8|TRBJ2-3
CASSLAGTGGADTQYF
TGTGCCAGCAGCTTGGCCGGGACAGGGGGCGCAGATACGCAGTATTTT
>TRBD1|.|TRBV11-2|TRBJ2-1
CASRTLGDRGRLEQFF
TGTGCCAGCAGAACCCTAGGTGACAGGGGGCGTCTCGAGCAGTTCTTC
>.|.|TRBV27|TRBJ2-7
CASSSTASYEQYF
TGTGCCAGCAGTTCGACAGCTTCCTACGAGCAGTACTTC
>.|.|TRBV6-5|TRBJ1-6
CASSPTPPGEPLHF
TGTGCCAGCAGCCCCACCCCCCCCGGAGAACCCCTCCACTTT
>TRBD1|.|TRBV4-1|TRBJ2-7
CASSQDQDRVPYEQYF
TGCGCCAGCAGCCAAGATCAGGACAGGGTCCCCTACGAGCAGTACTTC
>.|.|TRBV2|TRBJ1-5
CASSEVGVGNQPQHF
TGTGCCAGCAGTGAAGTGGGGGTGGGCAATCAGCCCCAGCATTTT
>TRBD1|.|TRBV9|TRBJ2-7
CASSAGTGTYEQYF
TGTGCCAGCAGCGCCGGGACAGGTACCTACGAGCAGTACTTC
>.|.|TRBV18|TRBJ2-2
CASSPQGTGELFF
TGTGCCAGCTCACCACAGGGCACCGGGGAGCTGTTTTTT
>TRBD2|few|TRBV27|TRBJ2-1
CASSSSSGTRRSNEQFF
TGTGCCAGCAGTTCGAGTTCTGGGACTAGGAGGTCGAATGAGCAGTTCTTC
>.|once|TRBV29-1|TRBJ1-5
CSAKTGNQPQHF
TGCAGCGCAAAGACAGGCAATCAGCCCCAGCATTTT
>.|.|TRBV25-1|TRBJ2-7
CASSVDGSSYEQYF
TGTGCCAGCAGTGTGGACGGGAGCTCCTACGAGCAGTACTTC
>.|.|TRBV29-1|TRBJ2-7
CSVEERGLYEQYF
TGCAGCGTTGAAGAGAGGGGACTCTACGAGCAGTACTTC
>TRBD1|.|TRBV7-9|TRBJ2-7
CASSLWDRVYEQYF
TGTGCCAGCAGCTTATGGGACAGGGTCTACGAGCAGTACTTC
>.|.|TRBV11-3|TRBJ1-1
CASRGRGANTEAFF
TGTGCCAGCAGGGGCCGGGGGGCGAACACTGAAGCTTTCTTT
>.|.|TRBV9|TRBJ1-1
CASSVEDGDTEAFF
TGTGCCAGCAGCGTAGAAGATGGGGACACTGAAGCTTTCTTT
>.|.|TRBV7-9|TRBJ2-7
CASSDMESSYEQYF
TGTGCCAGCAGCGACATGGAGAGCTCCTACGAGCAGTACTTC
>.|few|TRBV7-2|TRBJ1-3
CASSLMGGSGNTIYF
TGTGCCAGCAGCTTAATGGGTGGCTCTGGAAACACCATATATTTT
>TRBD1|.|TRBV6-5|TRBJ1-6
CASSYSQGAESPLHF
TGTGCCAGCAGTTACTCACAGGGGGCTGAATCACCCCTCCACTTT
>.|.|TRBV5-1|TRBJ1-3
CASVSDRGNTIYF
TGCGCCAGCGTCTCTGATAGGGGAAACACCATATATTTT
>.|few|TRBV6-2/TRBV6-3|TRBJ1-6
CASSALEGSSYNSPLHF
TGTGCCAGCAGTGCACTCGAAGGGAGCTCCTATAATTCACCCCTCCACTTT
>TRBD1|.|TRBV6-5|TRBJ2-7
CASRPGQGLTEQYF
TGTGCCAGCAGGCCGGGACAGGGCTTGACCGAGCAGTACTTC
>.|once|TRBV11-2|TRBJ2-3
CASSLGTGVTDTQYF
TGTGCCAGCAGCTTGGGTACGGGGGTCACAGATACGCAGTATTTT
>.|.|TRBV6-5|TRBJ1-1
CASTSPQNTEAFF
TGTGCCAGCACCTCCCCACAAAACACTGAAGCTTTCTTT
>.|.|TRBV28|TRBJ1-5
CASRTGLQPQHF
TGTGCCAGCAGGACCGGGCTTCAGCCCCAGCATTTT
>TRBD2|.|TRBV24-1|TRBJ2-3
CATSDHTSGGSTDTQYF
TGTGCCACCAGTGATCATACTAGCGGGGGGAGCACAGATACGCAGTATTTT